This T cell receptor (beta chain) was identified during a study of T cell changes during pregnancy in multiple sclerosis. Sequenced by immunoSEQ multiplex PCR; TCRdb stores in-frame clones only, minus some. Found here are some 94,000 clones, under 95% of them singletons; the top ten hold more than 1.5%. The sequence was collected from a female donor in good health, enrolled as a control in a pregnancy study. The sequenced sample was peripheral blood, obtained in the first trimester of pregnancy.

The CDR3 DNA reads as TGTGCCAGCAGTTTGCAACCGGGACTAGCGACCCCAGAGACCCAGTACTTC. Translated, it gives CASSLQPGLATPETQYF. The V gene is TRBV27, the J gene TRBJ2-5; 10 bases fit TRBD2. Per germline, CDR1 MNHEY and CDR2 SMNVEV (reference sequence). The J segment lost 4 bases and the V segment lost 3 bases, leaving 11 bases of the junction unmatched. This CDR3 has 17 amino acids.